Here is one T cell receptor (beta chain) with its context. Its target is not known. Repertoires were generated with immunoSEQ multiplex PCR, while TCRdb's copy carries only in-frame clones and drops some. The sample lists about 8,800 clones; 70% were seen once. This sample was included in a study of chemoradiotherapy in HPV16-positive cancers. The study's findings and limits: Non-HPV-specific T cells did not expand in tumors during treatment, whereas candidate HPV-specific clones and E7-related motifs did. For HPV16-positive patients, expanding HPV-responsive T cells associated with longer recurrence-free survival. Only a couple of HPV16-positive patients supplied the functional HPV-specificity definition.

Repertoires were sampled repeatedly during chemoradiotherapy. Per the germline V gene, CDR1 is SEHNR and CDR2 is FQNEAQ (reference sequence). The CDR3 sequence is 15 residues long. The ends were cut back, 1 base at V and 4 bases at J, with 11 bases in the middle. The TCR sequence derives from a human donor with HPV-associated anogenital cancer. The gene calls are TRBV7-9 and TRBJ2-1; D is ambiguous. Specimen: tumor tissue, collected from a patient who underwent chemoradiotherapy. The CDR3 bases are TGTGCCAGCAGCTTAGATCCTTCCAAATACAATGAGCAGTTCTTC. Translation: CASSLDPSKYNEQFF.